This T cell receptor (beta chain) appears in the sequencing data of a study of cytomegalovirus exposure and HLA in healthy donors. Primers included in the PCR were 60 Vbeta and 13 Jbeta primers. Here immunoSEQ multiplex PCR was the method, and the copy in TCRdb shows in-frame clones only, minus some. Of around 85,000 clones detected, nearly 80% appear once; the ten largest clones hold roughly 25%. This clone was counted between two and nine times. This CDR3 is 18 amino acids long. The V segment lost 2 bases and the J segment 6 bases; nucleotides outside the gene matches: 14. Per the germline V gene, CDR1 is SGHNT and CDR2 is YENEEA.

The sequenced sample consisted of PBMCs. The sequence derives from a woman between 50 and 59 years old in good health and CMV-seropositive. The chain joins TRBV11-3 to TRBJ1-2; the match to TRBD1 covers 11 bases. CDR3 coding DNA: TGTGCCAGCAGCTTACCCGGGACAGGGGGACGGCAATTCGATGGCTACACCTTC. Residues: CASSLPGTGGRQFDGYTF.